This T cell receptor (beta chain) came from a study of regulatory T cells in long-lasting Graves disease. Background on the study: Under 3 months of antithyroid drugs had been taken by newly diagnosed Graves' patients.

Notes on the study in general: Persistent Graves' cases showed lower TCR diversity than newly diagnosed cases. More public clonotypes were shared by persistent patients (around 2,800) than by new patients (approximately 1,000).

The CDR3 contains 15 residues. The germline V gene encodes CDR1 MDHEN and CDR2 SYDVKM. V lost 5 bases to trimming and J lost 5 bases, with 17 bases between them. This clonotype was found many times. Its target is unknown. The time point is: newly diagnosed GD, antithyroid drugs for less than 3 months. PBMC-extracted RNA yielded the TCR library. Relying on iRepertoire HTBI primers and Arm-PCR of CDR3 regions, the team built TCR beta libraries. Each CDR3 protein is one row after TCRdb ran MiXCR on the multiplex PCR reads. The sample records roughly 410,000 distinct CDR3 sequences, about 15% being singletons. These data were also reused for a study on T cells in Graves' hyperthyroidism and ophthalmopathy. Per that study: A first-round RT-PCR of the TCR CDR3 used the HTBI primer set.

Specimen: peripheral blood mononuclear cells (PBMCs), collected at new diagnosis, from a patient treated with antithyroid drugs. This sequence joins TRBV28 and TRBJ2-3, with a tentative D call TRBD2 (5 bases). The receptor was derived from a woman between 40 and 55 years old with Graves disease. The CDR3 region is CASSPGSAAGDTQYF. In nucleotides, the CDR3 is TGTGCCAGCAGTCCGGGCAGCGCCGCGGGAGATACGCAGTATTTT.